This entry describes one T cell receptor (beta chain). No antigen is known for it. The data were taken from a study of cytomegalovirus exposure and HLA in healthy donors. Overall study findings and caveats: Some V segments could not be told apart, so they were left out, TRBV6-2 and TRBV6-3 among them. Using a false discovery rate of 0.05, a later analysis showed that 16,951 TCR beta sequences were associated with HLA alleles.

Germline-derived CDR1 and CDR2 are MNHNS and SASEGT. CDR3 length: 16 residues. V lost 3 bases and J 0 bases, leaving 15 bases between the germline ends. Use of 60 Vbeta and 13 Jbeta primers characterized the PCR. Here immunoSEQ multiplex PCR was the method, and the copy in TCRdb shows in-frame clones only, minus some. The table includes more than 100,000 clones, around 79% detected once. The TCR was taken from a woman in her thirties or forties in good health and CMV-seronegative. This chain links TRBV6-1 with TRBJ2-7; no clear D. Source material: PBMCs. In DNA, the CDR3 is TGTGCCAGCAGTGAGTCTGGTCGACATCGCTCCTACGAGCAGTACTTC. Translation gives CASSESGRHRSYEQYF.